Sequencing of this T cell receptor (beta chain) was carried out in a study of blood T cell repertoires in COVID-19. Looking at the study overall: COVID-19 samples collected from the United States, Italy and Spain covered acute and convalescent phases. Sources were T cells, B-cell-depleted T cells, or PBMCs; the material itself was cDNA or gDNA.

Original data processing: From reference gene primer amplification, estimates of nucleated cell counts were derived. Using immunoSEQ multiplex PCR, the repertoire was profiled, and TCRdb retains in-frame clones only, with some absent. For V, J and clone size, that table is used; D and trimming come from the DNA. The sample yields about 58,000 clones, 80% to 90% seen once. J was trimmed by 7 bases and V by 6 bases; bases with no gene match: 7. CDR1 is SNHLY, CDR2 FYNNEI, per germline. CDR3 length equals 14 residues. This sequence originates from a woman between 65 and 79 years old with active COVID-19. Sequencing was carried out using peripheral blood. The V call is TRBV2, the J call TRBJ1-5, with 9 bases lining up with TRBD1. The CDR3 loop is CASSGTGIRQPQHF. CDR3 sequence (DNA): TGTGCCAGCAGCGGGACAGGGATTAGGCAGCCCCAGCATTTT. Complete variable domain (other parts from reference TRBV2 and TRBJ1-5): EPEVTQTPSHQVTQMGQEVILRCVPISNHLYFYWYRQILGQKVEFLVSFYNNEISEKSEIFDDQFSVERPDGSNFTLKIRSTKLEDSAMYFCASSGTGIRQPQHFGDGTRLSIL.